These 26 T cell receptor beta chains originate from one sample sequenced in a study of long-term antiretroviral therapy in people with HIV. immunoSEQ v3.0 was run at survey level. Assay: immunoSEQ multiplex PCR; the TCRdb copy retains only in-frame clones and omits some. In the table there are roughly 42,000 clones, roughly 86% of which are singletons. Sequencing used unsorted PBMCs, obtained 0.1 years before starting antiretroviral therapy. These receptors were obtained from a woman aged 50 to 65 with HIV.

The CDR3 nucleotides read TGTGCCAGCAGCCGACCGGGACAGAGGGAGCAGTACTTC. It codes for CASSRPGQREQYF. The chain has TRBV27 and TRBJ2-7, with 7 bases identical to TRBD1. V lost 6 bases and J lost 7; bases outside the gene matches: 9. Germline CDR1 and CDR2: MNHEY and SMNVEV (reference sequence). The CDR3 extends over 13 amino acids.

This clone came up once. This rearrangement joins TRBV29-1 to TRBJ2-5; 10 bases agree with TRBD1. The CDR3 totals 12 residues. Per germline, CDR1 SQVTM and CDR2 ANQGSEA. The V segment lost 7 bases and the J segment 5 bases; nucleotides outside the gene matches: 4. The CDR3 DNA sequence: TGCAGCGCCTGGACAGGGGGTGAGACCCAGTACTTC. This translates into CSAWTGGETQYF.

This chain connects TRBV18 to TRBJ2-5; D gene uncertain. This CDR3 is built from 12 residues. Germline CDR1 and CDR2: KGHSH and LQKENI. V lost 1 base to trimming and J lost 4 bases, with 4 bases between them. The DNA of the CDR3 is TGTGCCAGCTCACCACGGGGAGAGACCCAGTACTTC. The encoded protein is CASSPRGETQYF.

The chain employs TRBV18 and TRBJ1-3; D is undetermined. This CDR3 spans 15 amino acids. The V gene lost 0 bases and the J gene lost 3 bases, with 9 bases spanning the gap. CDR1 and CDR2 (germline): KGHSH, LQKENI. CDR3 DNA: TGTGCCAGCTCACCACCGGAAGGGTTTGGAAACACCATATATTTT. Encoded protein: CASSPPEGFGNTIYF.

This chain links TRBV29-1 with TRBJ2-3; D remains unclear. Germline V gives CDR1 SQVTM, CDR2 ANQGSEA. The V gene lost 3 bases and the J gene lost 4 bases, with 11 bases spanning the gap. The CDR3 loop spans 13 amino acids. CDR3 sequence: CSVDGVRADTQYF. The CDR3 region has the DNA TGCAGCGTTGATGGGGTACGGGCAGATACGCAGTATTTT.

The chain carries TRBV30 and TRBJ1-3; TRBD1 agrees at 7 bases. The CDR3 has 15 amino acids. Germline CDR1 is GTSNPN and CDR2 is SVGIG (reference sequence). J was trimmed by 0 bases and V by 0 bases; bases with no gene match: 2. The CDR3 nucleotides are TGTGCCTGGAGTGTGGGACAGCTCTCTGGAAACACCATATATTTT. This gives the protein CAWSVGQLSGNTIYF.

This clone has only a few counts. The chain is built from TRBV5-4 and TRBJ1-5, with a weak D call TRBD1 (5 bases). V was clipped by 2 bases and J by 4 bases, with 10 bases between them. This CDR3 has 14 residues. The germline CDR1 and CDR2 sequences are SGHNT and YYREEE (reference sequence). This CDR3 is CASSFGGENQPQHF. The CDR3 DNA reads TGTGCCAGCAGCTTCGGGGGTGAGAATCAGCCCCAGCATTTT. The complete variable domain, with remaining parts taken from reference TRBV5-4 and TRBJ1-5, reads ETGVTQSPTHLIKTRGQQVTLRCSSQSGHNTVSWYQQALGQGPQFIFQYYREEENGRGNFPPRFSGLQFPNYSSELNVNALELDDSALYLCASSFGGENQPQHFGDGTRLSIL.

The chain employs TRBV30 and TRBJ2-5; 11 positions match TRBD2. The CDR3 loop spans 13 amino acids. With V trimmed by 7 bases and J by 6 bases, 7 bases remained unmatched. From germline, CDR1 is GTSNPN and CDR2 SVGIG (reference sequence). As DNA, the CDR3 is TGTGCCTCTAGACTAGCGGGGAGGAAGACCCAGTACTTC. Residues: CASRLAGRKTQYF.

This chain links TRBV30 with TRBJ1-5, with TRBD1 matching over 7 bases. The CDR3 runs 13 residues. Looked up from germline, CDR1 is GTSNPN and CDR2 is SVGIG (reference sequence). J lost 6 bases, V lost 3 bases, and 5 bases had no gene match. For the CDR3, the DNA is TGTGCCTGGAGCACAGGGGACGCTCAGCCCCAGCATTTT. It encodes CAWSTGDAQPQHF. Based on the CDR3 plus reference TRBV30 and TRBJ1-5, the full variable domain is SQTIHQWPATLVQPVGSPLSLECTVEGTSNPNLYWYRQAAGRGLQLLFYSVGIGQISSEVPQNLSASRPQDRQFILSSKKLLLSDSGFYLCAWSTGDAQPQHFGDGTRLSIL.

The chain couples TRBV15 to TRBJ2-3; no firm D call. Per germline, CDR1 LNHNV and CDR2 YYDKDF (reference sequence). Trimming pared 9 bases from V and 5 bases from J, leaving 9 bases between. The CDR3 has 11 amino acids. CDR3 sequence (DNA): TGTGCCACGACGCTGCTAGATACGCAGTATTTT. It is translated as CATTLLDTQYF.

This chain uses TRBV5-4 with TRBJ2-5; maybe TRBD2 (5 bases). The ends were cut back, 2 bases at V and 1 base at J, with 15 bases in the middle. The CDR3 is 16 amino acids. CDR1 is SGHNT, CDR2 YYREEE, per germline (reference sequence). DNA for the CDR3: TGTGCCAGCAGCTTCCCCCGCGGGTCCCCCCAAGAGACCCAGTACTTC. It codes for CASSFPRGSPQETQYF. Looking up the rest from reference TRBV5-4 and TRBJ2-5 gives the full variable domain: ETGVTQSPTHLIKTRGQQVTLRCSSQSGHNTVSWYQQALGQGPQFIFQYYREEENGRGNFPPRFSGLQFPNYSSELNVNALELDDSALYLCASSFPRGSPQETQYFGPGTRLLVL.

The rearrangement joins TRBV5-6 to TRBJ1-1; TRBD1 aligns across 10 bases. The CDR3 has 16 residues. V was clipped by 3 bases and J by 2 bases; unmatched bases: 7. Germline V gives CDR1 SGHDT, CDR2 YYEEEE. CDR3 amino acids: CASSSKGTGDNTEAFF. The CDR3 bases are TGTGCCAGCAGCTCCAAGGGGACAGGGGATAACACTGAAGCTTTCTTT.

The chain has TRBV6-1 and TRBJ2-7; D call uncertain. The CDR3 is 13 amino acids. Germline-derived CDR1 and CDR2 are MNHNS and SASEGT. V lost 6 bases, J lost 4 bases, and 13 bases lay in between. The CDR3 nucleotides are TGTGCCAGCAGGGCTGCAGGCGTTTACGAGCAGTACTTC. Its translation is CASRAAGVYEQYF.

This chain uses TRBV9 with TRBJ1-2, with 12 bases identical to TRBD1. The germline gives CDR1 SGDLS, CDR2 YYNGEE. V shed 6 bases, J shed 5 bases, and the junction held 8 bases outside the gene matches. The CDR3 runs to 15 residues. The CDR3 protein is CASTGTGGAAYGYTF. CDR3 DNA sequence: TGTGCCAGCACCGGGACAGGGGGCGCGGCATATGGCTACACCTTC. Based on the CDR3 plus reference TRBV9 and TRBJ1-2, the full variable domain is DSGVTQTPKHLITATGQRVTLRCSPRSGDLSVYWYQQSLDQGLQFLIQYYNGEERAKGNILERFSAQQFPDLHSELNLSSLELGDSALYFCASTGTGGAAYGYTFGSGTRLTVV.

This clone showed up just a few times. The rearrangement uses TRBV7-8 and TRBJ1-5, with TRBD1 matching over 9 bases. This CDR3 spans 14 amino acids. From germline, CDR1 is SGHVS and CDR2 FQNEAQ. Trimming cost V 5 bases and J 7 bases; bases outside gene matches: 6. The CDR3 reads CASSLTGGGQPQHF. The CDR3 region has the DNA TGTGCCAGCAGCCTGACAGGGGGAGGGCAGCCCCAGCATTTT.

V gene TRBV11-2 combines with J gene TRBJ1-3; D remains ambiguous. The V gene's germline CDR1 is SGHAT and CDR2 FQNNGV. The CDR3 covers 13 residues. V lost 1 base and J lost 10, with 11 bases in between. The CDR3 region has the DNA TGTGCCAGCAGCTTAGGGGTTGCGGGGACCATATATTTT. As protein: CASSLGVAGTIYF. Based on the CDR3 plus reference TRBV11-2 and TRBJ1-3, the full variable domain is EAGVAQSPRYKIIEKRQSVAFWCNPISGHATLYWYQQILGQGPKLLIQFQNNGVVDDSQLPKDRFSAERLKGVDSTLKIQPAKLEDSAVYLCASSLGVAGTIYFGEGSWLTVV.

The rearrangement uses TRBV19 and TRBJ1-2, with a tentative D call TRBD1 (6 bases). V was trimmed by 6 bases and J by 4 bases, leaving 15 bases between them. The V gene's germline CDR1 is LNHDA and CDR2 SQIVND (reference sequence). This CDR3 spans 14 amino acids. CDR3: CASRNNRDTYGYTF. DNA of the CDR3: TGTGCCAGTAGGAATAACCGGGACACCTATGGCTACACCTTC.

This clone was picked up one time. The chain employs TRBV30 and TRBJ1-1, with 10 positions matching TRBD1. J gave up 5 bases and V 3 bases, and 9 bases lay outside the gene matches. The CDR3 spans 15 residues. Germline V gives CDR1 GTSNPN, CDR2 SVGIG (reference sequence). DNA of the CDR3: TGTGCCTGGAGCGCTACGACAGGGGGCAGGACTGAAGCTTTCTTT. Amino acids: CAWSATTGGRTEAFF.

This rearrangement joins TRBV7-8 to TRBJ2-7; possibly TRBD1 or TRBD2 for D (5 bases each). The V gene lost 2 bases and the J gene lost 2 bases, with 13 bases spanning the gap. CDR1 SGHVS and CDR2 FQNEAQ come from the germline V gene. The CDR3 runs 15 residues. CDR3 residues: CASSLFEGLTYEQYF. The CDR3 DNA is TGTGCCAGCAGCTTATTCGAGGGGCTGACCTACGAGCAGTACTTC.

V and J are TRBV7-2 and TRBJ2-3; 10 bases are shared with TRBD2. Germline loops: CDR1 SGHTA, CDR2 FQGNSA. The CDR3 runs to 17 residues. V lost 1 base and J lost 2; bases outside the gene matches: 6. CDR3 amino acids: CASSLDLAGATTDTQYF. CDR3 DNA: TGTGCCAGCAGCTTAGATCTAGCGGGGGCGACCACAGATACGCAGTATTTT.

The chain joins TRBV4-2 to TRBJ2-7, with 10 positions matching TRBD2. CDR1 is LGHNA, CDR2 YNFKEQ, per germline. The CDR3 is made up of 19 amino acids. V lost 1 base and J lost 0; bases outside the gene matches: 12. The CDR3 sequence is CASSQGVRTSGLSSYEQYF. The CDR3 DNA is TGTGCCAGCAGCCAAGGGGTTCGGACTAGCGGTTTGAGCTCCTACGAGCAGTACTTC.

The rearrangement uses TRBV20-1 and TRBJ2-5; no firm D call. The CDR3 length is 10 residues. V gave up 3 bases and J gave up 5 bases, with 4 bases separating them. Germline CDR1 and CDR2: DFQATT and SNEGSKA (reference sequence). The CDR3 loop is CSARGETQYF. CDR3 DNA sequence: TGCAGTGCTAGGGGGGAGACCCAGTACTTC.

This chain uses TRBV9 with TRBJ1-6, with D possibly TRBD1 on 5 matching bases. CDR1 SGDLS and CDR2 YYNGEE come from the germline V gene. V gave up 1 base and J gave up 9 bases, with 11 bases separating them. This CDR3 contains 14 residues. The CDR3 DNA sequence: TGTGCCAGCAGCGTATCGAGGGGCTCTTCACCCCTCCACTTT. Its translation is CASSVSRGSSPLHF.

The chain is built from TRBV11-3 and TRBJ2-2, with D unresolved. Germline lookup yields CDR1 SGHNT and CDR2 YENEEA. The CDR3 is 12 amino acids. V lost 1 base, J lost 6 bases, and 3 bases lay in between. The CDR3 loop reads CASSLVAGELFF. CDR3 sequence (DNA): TGTGCCAGCAGCTTAGTGGCCGGGGAGCTGTTTTTT.

The rearrangement uses TRBV29-1 and TRBJ2-1; D tentatively reads TRBD1 or TRBD2 (5 bases each). There are 15 residues in the CDR3. Germline V gene data show CDR1 as SQVTM and CDR2 as ANQGSEA. Trimming left V 7 bases short and J 2 bases short, with 18 bases between. The CDR3 region is CSGASRDQAYNEQFF. CDR3 in DNA: TGCAGCGGGGCCAGCCGGGACCAAGCCTACAATGAGCAGTTCTTC.

This chain uses TRBV6-6 with TRBJ2-3; D tentatively reads TRBD1 or TRBD2 (5 bases each). This CDR3 comprises 14 residues. V was clipped by 5 bases and J by 4 bases, with 13 bases between them. Germline V CDR1 and CDR2: MNHNY, SVGAGI (reference sequence). Written as DNA, the CDR3 is TGTGCCAGCAGTACTGGGGACGGGGCAGATACGCAGTATTTT. Protein: CASSTGDGADTQYF.